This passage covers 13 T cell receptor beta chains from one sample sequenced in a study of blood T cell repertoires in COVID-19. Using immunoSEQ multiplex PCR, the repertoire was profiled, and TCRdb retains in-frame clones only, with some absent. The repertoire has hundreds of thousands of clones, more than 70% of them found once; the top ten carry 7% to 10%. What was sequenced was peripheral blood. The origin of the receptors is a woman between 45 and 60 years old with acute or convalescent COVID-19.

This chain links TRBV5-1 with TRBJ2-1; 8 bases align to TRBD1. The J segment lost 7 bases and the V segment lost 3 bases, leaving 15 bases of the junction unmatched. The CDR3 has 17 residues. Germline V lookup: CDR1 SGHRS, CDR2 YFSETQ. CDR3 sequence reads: CASSSRQSPGQDNEQFF. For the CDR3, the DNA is TGCGCCAGCAGCTCCCGCCAATCTCCGGGACAGGATAATGAGCAGTTCTTC. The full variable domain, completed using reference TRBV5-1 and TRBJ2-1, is KAGVTQTPRYLIKTRGQQVTLSCSPISGHRSVSWYQQTPGQGLQFLFEYFSETQRNKGNFPGRFSGRQFSNSRSEMNVSTLELGDSALYLCASSSRQSPGQDNEQFFGPGTRLTVL.

The CDR3 nucleotides are TGTGCCAGCAGGTTTACAGGCTACACTGAAGCTTTCTTT. Translation: CASRFTGYTEAFF. The chain links TRBV27 to TRBJ1-1, with TRBD1 as a possible D gene (5 bases). The germline CDR1 and CDR2 sequences are MNHEY and SMNVEV (reference sequence). The CDR3 loop spans 13 amino acids. V shed 6 bases and J shed 3 bases, with 11 bases lying between them.

CDR3 protein: CASSLVTGINSPLHF. Here the CDR3 DNA reads TGTGCCAGCAGCTTGGTGACAGGGATTAATTCACCCCTCCACTTT. This chain links TRBV5-5 with TRBJ1-6, with 7 bases lining up with TRBD1. Germline CDR1 SGHKS, CDR2 YYEKEE (reference sequence). There are 15 residues in the CDR3. Trimming took 0 bases from V and 6 from J; bases not matched to a gene: 3.

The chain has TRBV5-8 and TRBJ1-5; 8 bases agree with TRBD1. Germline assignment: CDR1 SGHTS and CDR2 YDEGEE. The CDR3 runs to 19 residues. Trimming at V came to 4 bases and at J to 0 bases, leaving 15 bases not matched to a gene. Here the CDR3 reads CASSRVPKQGDFSNQPQHF. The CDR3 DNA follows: TGTGCCAGCAGCCGGGTCCCCAAACAGGGGGACTTTAGCAATCAGCCCCAGCATTTT.

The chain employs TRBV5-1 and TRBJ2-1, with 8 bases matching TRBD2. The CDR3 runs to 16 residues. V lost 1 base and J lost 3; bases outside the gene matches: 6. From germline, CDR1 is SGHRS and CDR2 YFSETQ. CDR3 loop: CASSLTLAGLYNEQFF. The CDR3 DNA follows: TGCGCCAGCAGCTTGACGCTAGCGGGCCTCTACAATGAGCAGTTCTTC.

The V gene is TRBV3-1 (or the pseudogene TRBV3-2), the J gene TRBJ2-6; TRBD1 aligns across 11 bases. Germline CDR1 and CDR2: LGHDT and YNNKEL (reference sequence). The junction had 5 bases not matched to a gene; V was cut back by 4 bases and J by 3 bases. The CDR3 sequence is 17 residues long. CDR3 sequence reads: CASSRGQGARGANVLTF. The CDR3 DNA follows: TGTGCCAGCAGCCGTGGACAGGGGGCGCGTGGGGCCAACGTCCTGACTTTC.

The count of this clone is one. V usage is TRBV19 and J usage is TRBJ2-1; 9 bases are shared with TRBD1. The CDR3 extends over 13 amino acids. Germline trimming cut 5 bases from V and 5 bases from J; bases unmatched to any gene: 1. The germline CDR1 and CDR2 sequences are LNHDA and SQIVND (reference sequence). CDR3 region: CASSWTGDNEQFF. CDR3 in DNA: TGTGCCAGTAGTTGGACAGGGGACAATGAGCAGTTCTTC.

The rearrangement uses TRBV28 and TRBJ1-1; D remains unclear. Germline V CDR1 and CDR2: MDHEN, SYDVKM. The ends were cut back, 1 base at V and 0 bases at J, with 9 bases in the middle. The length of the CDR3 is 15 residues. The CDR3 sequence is CASSLFALMNTEAFF. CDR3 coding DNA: TGTGCCAGCAGTTTATTCGCACTAATGAACACTGAAGCTTTCTTT. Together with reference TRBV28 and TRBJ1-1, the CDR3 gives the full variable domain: DVKVTQSSRYLVKRTGEKVFLECVQDMDHENMFWYRQDPGLGLRLIYFSYDVKMKEKGDIPEGYSVSREKKERFSLILESASTNQTSMYLCASSLFALMNTEAFFGQGTRLTVV.

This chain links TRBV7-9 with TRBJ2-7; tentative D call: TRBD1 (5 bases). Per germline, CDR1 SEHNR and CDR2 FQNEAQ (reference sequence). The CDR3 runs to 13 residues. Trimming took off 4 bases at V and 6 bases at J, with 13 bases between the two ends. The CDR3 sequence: CASSSPSTAEQYF. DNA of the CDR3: TGTGCCAGCAGCTCCCCCTCGACAGCCGAGCAGTACTTC.

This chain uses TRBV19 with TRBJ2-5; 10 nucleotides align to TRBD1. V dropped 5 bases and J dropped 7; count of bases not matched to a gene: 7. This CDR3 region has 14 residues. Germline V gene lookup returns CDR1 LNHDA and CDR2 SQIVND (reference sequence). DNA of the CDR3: TGTGCCAGTAGTCCTGGGACAGGGGAGAGGACCCAGTACTTC. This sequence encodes CASSPGTGERTQYF.

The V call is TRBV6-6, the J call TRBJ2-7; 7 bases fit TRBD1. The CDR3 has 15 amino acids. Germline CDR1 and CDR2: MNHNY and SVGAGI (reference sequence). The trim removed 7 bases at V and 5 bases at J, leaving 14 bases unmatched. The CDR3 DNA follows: TGTGCCAGCACCCTTAGCCCGGGACAGTACCACGAGCAGTACTTC. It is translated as CASTLSPGQYHEQYF.

The CDR3 region is CASSLGTGIWYGYTF. The CDR3 DNA sequence: TGTGCCAGCAGCTTGGGGACAGGGATCTGGTATGGCTACACCTTC. The J gene is TRBJ1-2, the V gene TRBV5-6; TRBD1 aligns across 8 bases. The ends lost 0 bases at V and 5 bases at J; junction bases unmatched: 6. The CDR3 loop spans 15 amino acids. Germline V gene sequence: CDR1 SGHDT, CDR2 YYEEEE.

CDR3: CASSFPSGRDRETQYF. The CDR3 DNA is TGTGCCAGCAGCTTCCCTAGCGGGAGGGATCGAGAGACCCAGTACTTC. The rearrangement joins TRBV5-6 to TRBJ2-5; 12 nucleotides agree with TRBD2. The germline V gene encodes CDR1 SGHDT and CDR2 YYEEEE. The CDR3 spans 16 residues. Losses at the gene ends were 2 bases for V and 4 bases for J; bases not matched to a gene: 6.